The clone carrying this T cell receptor (beta chain) was observed at least ten times. What it binds is unknown. The data stem from a study of T cell responses to AZD1222 COVID-19 vaccine. Study overall: Timing groups of about 4 and about 12 weeks for second doses were pooled. Study results and limitations: With two AZD1222 doses given, Spike-specific TCR breadth and depth both rose. Repertoires in all cases were sampled only once the peak T cell response had passed.

Assay: immunoSEQ multiplex PCR; the TCRdb copy retains only in-frame clones and omits some. The sample includes over 100,000 clones, approximately 90% of them seen just once. J gave up 3 bases and V 1 base, and 10 bases lay outside the gene matches. CDR1 LGHNA and CDR2 YNFKEQ come from the germline V gene. The length of the CDR3 is 17 residues. Source: peripheral blood, taken on day 0 of AZD1222 vaccination. The receptor was derived from an adult in good health. The chain has TRBV4-2 and TRBJ2-3; TRBD2 matches at 7 bases. The CDR3 DNA reads TGTGCCAGCAGCCAAGCGGGGGGAGGTTTTGGGACAGATACGCAGTATTTT. Translated, it gives CASSQAGGGFGTDTQYF.